This note documents a single T cell receptor (beta chain) sequence. The V gene lost 5 bases and the J gene lost 7 bases, with 12 bases spanning the gap. This CDR3 has 13 residues. This entry comes from a study of T cell responses to AZD1222 COVID-19 vaccine. The table came from immunoSEQ multiplex PCR; TCRdb's copy has only in-frame clones and leaves some out. The table has about 260,000 clones, just over 90% seen once. This clonotype was obtained from an adult in good health. Sequenced here: peripheral blood, sampled on day 0 of AZD1222 vaccination. The chain is built from TRBV12-3 or TRBV12-4 and TRBJ1-5; D unresolved. The DNA for the CDR3 is TGTGCCAGCAGTCTTGTTGCGAACCAGCCCCAGCATTTT. Its protein product is CASSLVANQPQHF.